The 18 T cell receptor beta chains below come from one sample, sequenced in a study of shared clonotypes between healthy human individuals. Here immunoSEQ multiplex PCR was the method, and the copy in TCRdb shows in-frame clones only, minus some. This sample yields 2 million to 2.5 million clones, of which approximately 93% are seen a single time; 0.35% to 0.45% belongs to the top ten. Sequenced input: naive CD4+ T cells from PBMCs. Subset of the sample: CD45RA+ positively selected. Receptor source: a man between 18 and 35 years old in good health. Some clones in this sample may be carry-over from other donors' samples.

J is TRBJ2-7 and V is TRBV7-2, with D unclear. This CDR3 is 15 amino acids long. The V end was cut by 2 bases, the J end by 3 bases, with 14 bases between. CDR1 and CDR2 (germline): SGHTA, FQGNSA. The CDR3 DNA reads TGTGCCAGCAGCTTAAATCCCGGCAACTTCTACGAGCAGTACTTC. Protein: CASSLNPGNFYEQYF.

The chain has TRBV18 and TRBJ2-2, with 10 positions matching TRBD2. Germline CDR1 and CDR2: KGHSH and LQKENI. The CDR3 has 17 residues. With 3 bases clipped from V and 2 bases from J, the junction kept 6 bases outside the gene matches. CDR3 residues: CASSPPRTSGNTGELFF. CDR3 DNA: TGTGCCAGCTCACCTCCGCGGACTAGCGGTAACACCGGGGAGCTGTTTTTT.

The chain is built from TRBV6-6 and TRBJ1-5; possibly TRBD1 for D (6 bases). The CDR3 runs 13 residues. CDR1 is MNHNY and CDR2 is SVGAGI in the germline V gene (reference sequence). Trimming removed 7 bases from V and 6 bases from J, with 13 bases in between. In DNA form, the CDR3 reads TGTGCCAGCAAGGGGGATAGTGGTCAGCCCCAGCATTTT. Translation gives CASKGDSGQPQHF.

The rearrangement uses TRBV28 and TRBJ1-2; D possibly corresponds to TRBD1 (6 bases). Germline CDR1 reads MDHEN; CDR2 reads SYDVKM. The CDR3 covers 16 residues. The germline V and J ends were trimmed by 2 bases and 4 bases, with 17 bases remaining between them. CDR3 protein: CASSLQVGLGAYGYTF. The CDR3 bases are TGTGCCAGCAGTTTACAGGTGGGCCTGGGGGCCTATGGCTACACCTTC.

Note on this clone: Other DNA sequences in the same sample also yield this CDR3. This CDR3 reads CASSSRGSTDTQYF. The CDR3 bases are TGTGCCAGTAGTTCCAGGGGGAGCACAGATACGCAGTATTTT. The chain has TRBV19 and TRBJ2-3, with TRBD1 identical over 7 bases. CDR1 and CDR2 (germline): LNHDA, SQIVND (reference sequence). V lost 5 bases and J lost 0; bases outside the gene matches: 2. This CDR3 is 14 amino acids long. Drawing the rest from reference TRBV19 and TRBJ2-3, the complete variable domain is DGGITQSPKYLFRKEGQNVTLSCEQNLNHDAMYWYRQDPGQGLRLIYYSQIVNDFQKGDIAEGYSVSREKKESFPLTVTSAQKNPTAFYLCASSSRGSTDTQYFGPGTRLTVL.

The rearrangement links TRBV23-1 to TRBJ1-2; D is uncertain. TRBV23-1 is an ORF for which the function is uncertain. Trimming shortened V by 8 bases and J by 3 bases, and 13 bases separated the two germline ends. The CDR3 extends over 13 amino acids. The chain's CDR3 is CASRAPGDYGYTF. DNA for the CDR3: TGCGCCAGCCGGGCCCCAGGCGACTATGGCTACACCTTC.

The J gene is TRBJ1-3, the V gene TRBV9; D is unclear. This CDR3 has 17 residues. V was trimmed by 0 bases and J by 0 bases, leaving 13 bases between them. The germline V gene has CDR1 SGDLS and CDR2 YYNGEE. Here the CDR3 DNA reads TGTGCCAGCAGCGTAGGGGTAGGTGGAGGCTCTGGAAACACCATATATTTT. Its translation is CASSVGVGGGSGNTIYF.

V and J are TRBV6-5 and TRBJ1-1; D is unresolved. Looked up from germline, CDR1 is MNHEY and CDR2 is SVGAGI. The CDR3 runs 13 residues. The V and J ends lost 7 bases and 1 base respectively, with 10 bases between them. The CDR3 here is CASTLRQNTEAFF. The CDR3 DNA follows: TGTGCCAGCACCTTACGACAGAACACTGAAGCTTTCTTT.

This clone was seen once. The chain couples TRBV18 to TRBJ2-2; TRBD1 is a possible D gene (6 bases). Germline V gene lookup returns CDR1 KGHSH and CDR2 LQKENI. There are 14 residues in the CDR3. The V end was cut by 3 bases, the J end by 5 bases, with 10 bases between. The CDR3 nucleotides are TGTGCCAGCTCACCGTCACAGGGAACCGGGGAGCTGTTTTTT. Its protein product is CASSPSQGTGELFF.

The J gene is TRBJ2-1, the V gene TRBV18; D is unresolved. Germline V lookup: CDR1 KGHSH, CDR2 LQKENI. CDR3 length: 11 residues. Trimming took off 4 bases at V and 14 bases at J, with 12 bases between the two ends. CDR3 nucleotide sequence: TGTGCCAGCTCACAGGGAAAAGTTGAGTTCTTC. Residues: CASSQGKVEFF.

The rearrangement joins TRBV30 to TRBJ2-3; D gene unclear. V was trimmed by 1 base and J by 6 bases, leaving 2 bases between them. The CDR3 totals 10 residues. Per germline, CDR1 GTSNPN and CDR2 SVGIG (reference sequence). The CDR3 loop is CAWSEDTQYF. CDR3 coding DNA: TGTGCCTGGAGTGAGGATACGCAGTATTTT.

The chain links TRBV4-1 to TRBJ2-6, with 7 bases that match TRBD2. This CDR3 is 17 amino acids long. Germline trimming cut 4 bases from V and 3 bases from J; bases unmatched to any gene: 9. From germline, CDR1 is MGHRA and CDR2 YSYEKL. CDR3 protein: CASSPGAGGNGANVLTF. CDR3 sequence (DNA): TGCGCCAGCAGCCCCGGCGCCGGGGGGAATGGGGCCAACGTCCTGACTTTC.

V is TRBV19 and J is TRBJ2-5, with 12 bases identical to TRBD2. The CDR3 totals 17 residues. V lost 6 bases and J lost 1; bases outside the gene matches: 9. Germline V CDR1 and CDR2: LNHDA, SQIVND (reference sequence). Here the CDR3 DNA reads TGTGCCAGTAGCCCTAGGACTAGCGGGACTGTCCAAGAGACCCAGTACTTC. It codes for CASSPRTSGTVQETQYF.

The V gene is TRBV19, the J gene TRBJ2-1; 12 nucleotides line up with TRBD2. The germline V gene has CDR1 LNHDA and CDR2 SQIVND (reference sequence). V gave up 6 bases and J gave up 9 bases; unmatched junction bases: 15. The CDR3 loop spans 17 amino acids. The CDR3 sequence is CASSPNRLAGAASEQFF. CDR3 sequence (DNA): TGTGCCAGTAGCCCCAATCGACTAGCGGGAGCGGCGAGTGAGCAGTTCTTC.

This clone was detected once. The chain recombines TRBV2 with TRBJ2-3; D gene uncertain. Trimming removed 5 bases at V and 6 bases at J, with 6 bases between. This CDR3 comprises 11 residues. Per germline, CDR1 SNHLY and CDR2 FYNNEI. In nucleotides, the CDR3 is TGTGCCAGCAGTCGTGCGGATACGCAGTATTTT. The encoded protein is CASSRADTQYF.

This sequence joins TRBV30 and TRBJ2-2; 7 positions match TRBD2. Losses at the gene ends were 8 bases for V and 6 bases for J; bases not matched to a gene: 6. CDR3 size: 12 residues. In germline, CDR1 is GTSNPN, CDR2 SVGIG (reference sequence). CDR3 in amino acids: CAGRTSAGELFF. CDR3 coding DNA: TGTGCCGGACGAACTAGCGCCGGGGAGCTGTTTTTT.

The rearrangement links TRBV5-1 to TRBJ2-5; possibly TRBD1 for D (5 bases). Trimming left V 4 bases short and J 5 bases short, with 18 bases between. CDR3 length: 15 residues. Germline assignment: CDR1 SGHRS and CDR2 YFSETQ. As DNA, the CDR3 is TGCGCCAGCAGCCCCCCGGGTGGGGCATGGGAGACCCAGTACTTC. Translated, it gives CASSPPGGAWETQYF.

The chain joins TRBV7-2 to TRBJ2-2; D is uncertain. Germline loops: CDR1 SGHTA, CDR2 FQGNSA. V lost 1 base, J lost 7 bases, and 10 bases lay in between. The CDR3 totals 14 residues. CDR3 region: CASSLVLAGGELFF. For the CDR3, the DNA is TGTGCCAGCAGCTTAGTCTTAGCAGGCGGGGAGCTGTTTTTT.